What follows are 19 T cell receptor beta chains derived from one specimen sequenced in a study of T cells in Graves' hyperthyroidism and ophthalmopathy. It was RNA transcripts that yielded the amplified TCR beta CDR3 regions. A set of HTBI primers served as the primers for a first-round RT-PCR of the TCR CDR3. TCRdb used MiXCR to reprocess the multiplex PCR reads, holding one entry per CDR3 protein. The table lists a few hundred thousand distinct CDR3 sequences, about 12% of them singletons. The specimen was blood. The receptors were sampled from a young woman with Graves' hyperthyroidism.

This clonotype appeared many times. The rearrangement links TRBV6-1 to TRBJ1-5; D is unclear. CDR3 length: 13 amino acids. The germline V and J ends were trimmed by 5 bases and 6 bases, with 11 bases remaining between them. The germline V gene encodes CDR1 MNHNS and CDR2 SASEGT. The CDR3 nucleotides read TGTGCCAGCAGTTGGGCGTCGAGTCAGCCCCAGCATTTT. It translates to CASSWASSQPQHF.

This clonotype was detected ten times or more. The chain employs TRBV18 and TRBJ1-1; possible D gene TRBD1, 6 bases. The V and J ends lost 5 bases and 7 bases respectively, with 11 bases between them. Germline values: CDR1 KGHSH, CDR2 LQKENI. The CDR3 runs to 12 residues. For the CDR3, the DNA is TGTGCCAGCTCATCCGGGACAATTGAAGCTTTCTTT. The encoded protein is CASSSGTIEAFF.

This clonotype was counted ten times or more. This sequence joins TRBV6-1 and TRBJ2-7; D is possibly TRBD1 (6 bases). CDR1 and CDR2 from the germline V gene are MNHNS and SASEGT. The V gene lost 11 bases and the J gene lost 3 bases, with 17 bases spanning the gap. The CDR3 is 13 amino acids. The CDR3 sequence is CAYGEGVYYEQYF. The CDR3 coding sequence is TGTGCCTACGGTGAGGGGGTCTACTACGAGCAGTACTTC.

This clonotype was seen at least ten times. The gene calls are TRBV27 and TRBJ1-1; D perhaps matches TRBD1 (6 bases). V lost 2 bases, J lost 9 bases, and 16 bases lay in between. There are 14 residues in the CDR3. Germline V gives CDR1 MNHEY, CDR2 SMNVEV (reference sequence). CDR3 DNA sequence: TGTGCCAGCAGTTTAAAGAATCCGGGACACCAAGCTTTCTTT. Its protein product is CASSLKNPGHQAFF.

This clonotype showed up many times. This sequence joins TRBV28 and TRBJ1-1, with 9 positions matching TRBD1. J lost 4 bases, V lost 6 bases, and 6 bases had no gene match. This CDR3 contains 14 residues. The germline CDR1 and CDR2 sequences are MDHEN and SYDVKM. CDR3: CASSSGTGPTEAFF. CDR3 coding DNA: TGTGCCAGCAGCTCCGGGACAGGGCCCACTGAAGCTTTCTTT.

This sequence joins TRBV27 and TRBJ2-3; D possibly uses TRBD1 or TRBD2 (5 bases each). Trimming shortened V by 5 bases and J by 2 bases, and 17 bases separated the two germline ends. The CDR3 sequence is 16 residues long. From germline, CDR1 is MNHEY and CDR2 SMNVEV (reference sequence). Here the CDR3 DNA reads TGTGCCAGCAGTAGAGACTCCGGGACCAACACAGATACGCAGTATTTT. This translates into CASSRDSGTNTDTQYF.

V and J are TRBV4-3 and TRBJ2-1; TRBD2 matches 9 bases. The CDR3 is 18 amino acids. V shed 2 bases, J shed 7 bases, and the junction held 15 bases outside the gene matches. CDR1 and CDR2 (germline): LGHNA, YSLEER. CDR3 sequence (DNA): TGCGCCAGCAGCCAATATAGAGGGGCTAGCGGGAAGGTGAATGAGCAGTTCTTC. This encodes CASSQYRGASGKVNEQFF.

This clonotype showed up many times. The CDR3 protein is CASRNRGYLEEQYF. The DNA for the CDR3 is TGTGCCAGCAGAAACAGGGGGTACCTAGAAGAGCAGTACTTC. The chain couples TRBV13 to TRBJ2-7, with 8 bases lining up with TRBD1. CDR1 and CDR2 (germline): PRHDT, FYEKMQ (reference sequence). This CDR3 is built from 14 residues. V lost 6 bases and J lost 7; bases outside the gene matches: 11.

The rearrangement links TRBV6-4 to TRBJ1-5, with D unclear. CDR3 length equals 14 residues. Trimming shortened V by 5 bases and J by 11 bases, and 19 bases separated the two germline ends. Germline CDR1 MRHNA, CDR2 SNTAGT. The CDR3 loop is CASSPTRDGLSQHF. CDR3 in DNA: TGTGCCAGCAGTCCAACTAGAGACGGGCTGTCCCAGCATTTT.

This clonotype was detected ten times or more. The chain links TRBV2 to TRBJ1-1, with D unclear. Per the germline V gene, CDR1 is SNHLY and CDR2 is FYNNEI. The CDR3 consists of 14 residues. V dropped 5 bases and J dropped 2 bases, with 12 bases sitting between them. CDR3 coding DNA: TGTGCCAGCAGTCAAGACAACCTAAACACTGAAGCTTTCTTT. Translation: CASSQDNLNTEAFF.

This clonotype was counted ten times or more. V gene TRBV10-3 combines with J gene TRBJ2-7, with TRBD1 matching 8 bases. The CDR3 runs 13 residues. Unmatched junction bases numbered 8, after V lost 8 bases and J lost 5 bases. Germline CDR1 reads ENHRY; CDR2 reads SYGVKD. The CDR3 DNA sequence: TGTGCCATCGCTTATGACAGGGGACACGAGCAGTACTTC. Its translation: CAIAYDRGHEQYF.

This clonotype occurred many times. This sequence joins TRBV11-1 and TRBJ1-1; D perhaps matches TRBD1 (5 bases). CDR1 SGHAT and CDR2 FQDESV come from the germline V gene (reference sequence). CDR3 length: 14 residues. V was pared by 7 bases and J by 0 bases, with 12 bases between. The DNA for the CDR3 is TGTGCCAGCACCGTCGACAGCCTGAACACTGAAGCTTTCTTT. Amino acids: CASTVDSLNTEAFF.

In its sample, this clonotype was seen a few times. The V gene is TRBV5-1, the J gene TRBJ2-1, with no clear D. This CDR3 region has 16 residues. Trimming removed 0 bases at V and 2 bases at J, with 12 bases between. CDR1 is SGHRS, CDR2 YFSETQ, per germline. The CDR3 nucleotides read TGCGCCAGCAGCTTGGAAGGGCGGACGACCTACAATGAGCAGTTCTTC. Its protein product is CASSLEGRTTYNEQFF.

This clonotype was picked up a small number of times. V is TRBV4-2 and J is TRBJ2-1; TRBD2 agrees at 11 bases. The ends lost 3 bases at V and 10 bases at J; junction bases unmatched: 14. CDR3 length: 17 residues. The V gene's germline CDR1 is LGHNA and CDR2 YNFKEQ. The CDR3, as DNA: TGTGCCAGCAGCCACCTTAGCGGGGGGGCCTTTAGTGGAGAGCAGTTCTTC. Translating gives CASSHLSGGAFSGEQFF.

The sample holds many counts of this clonotype. CDR3 residues: CSATPSAGETGELFF. Here the CDR3 DNA reads TGCAGTGCTACCCCTTCAGCGGGAGAAACCGGGGAGCTGTTTTTT. The V call is TRBV20-1, the J call TRBJ2-2; TRBD2 aligns across 8 bases. J lost 5 bases, V lost 4 bases, and 9 bases had no gene match. Germline CDR1 reads DFQATT; CDR2 reads SNEGSKA (reference sequence). The CDR3 covers 15 residues.

This clonotype has just a few counts. The CDR3 sequence is CASSEAWTGYPRDQPQHF. The CDR3 nucleotides read TGTGCCAGCAGTGAAGCGTGGACAGGGTATCCCCGGGATCAGCCCCAGCATTTT. The chain couples TRBV6-1 to TRBJ1-5, with 8 bases that match TRBD1. CDR1 and CDR2 (germline): MNHNS, SASEGT. CDR3 length: 18 amino acids. The J segment lost 5 bases and the V segment lost 0 bases, leaving 12 bases of the junction unmatched.

V gene TRBV28 combines with J gene TRBJ2-1; D call uncertain. The end of the DNA aligns better with TRBJ2-7, so the J call may be wrong. CDR3 length equals 15 residues. Germline V gives CDR1 MDHEN, CDR2 SYDVKM. CDR3 in DNA: TGTGCCAGCAGTGCCAACAGTCTTCGCTACAATGAGCAGTACTTC. Translated, it gives CASSANSLRYNEQYF.

Comment on this clonotype: A much larger clone differs by one base, so this may be a read error. The genes are TRBV19 and TRBJ2-3, with TRBD1 as a possible D gene (5 bases). This CDR3 is 15 amino acids long. Germline loops: CDR1 LNHDA, CDR2 SQIVND (reference sequence). V was cut by 6 bases and J by 2 bases, with 15 bases left in between. The CDR3 sequence: CASSITRDVTDTQYF. CDR3 DNA: TGTGCCAGTAGCATAACCAGGGATGTCACAGATACGCAGTATTTT.

This clonotype occurred many times. The V gene is TRBV6-5, the J gene TRBJ1-3, with D perhaps TRBD1 (6 bases). Looked up from germline, CDR1 is MNHEY and CDR2 is SVGAGI. The length of the CDR3 is 17 residues. Trimming left V 0 bases short and J 0 bases short, with 12 bases between. Here the CDR3 DNA reads TGTGCCAGCAGTTACTCGGCCCGGGACATCTCTGGAAACACCATATATTTT. Encoded protein: CASSYSARDISGNTIYF.